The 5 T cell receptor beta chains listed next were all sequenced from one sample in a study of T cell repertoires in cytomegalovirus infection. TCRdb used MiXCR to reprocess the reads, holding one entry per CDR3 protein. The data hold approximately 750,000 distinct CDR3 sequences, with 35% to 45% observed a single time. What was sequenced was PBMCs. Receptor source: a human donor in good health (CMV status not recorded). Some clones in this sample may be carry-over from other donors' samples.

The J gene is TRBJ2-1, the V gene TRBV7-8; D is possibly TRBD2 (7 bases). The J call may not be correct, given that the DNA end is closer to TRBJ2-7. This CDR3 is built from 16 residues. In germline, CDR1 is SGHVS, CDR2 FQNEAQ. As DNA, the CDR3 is TGTGCCAGCAGCTTAGAATCGGGGGGCGAGCTCAATGAGCAGTACTTC. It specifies CASSLESGGELNEQYF.

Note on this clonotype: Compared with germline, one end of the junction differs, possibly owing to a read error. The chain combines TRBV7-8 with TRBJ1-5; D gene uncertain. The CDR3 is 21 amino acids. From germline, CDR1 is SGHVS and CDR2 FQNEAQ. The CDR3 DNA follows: TGTGTCAGCAGCTTTCATAGGTGGACTGGGAACCAACCGGGGAGCAATCAGCCCCAGCATTTT. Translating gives CVSSFHRWTGNQPGSNQPQHF.

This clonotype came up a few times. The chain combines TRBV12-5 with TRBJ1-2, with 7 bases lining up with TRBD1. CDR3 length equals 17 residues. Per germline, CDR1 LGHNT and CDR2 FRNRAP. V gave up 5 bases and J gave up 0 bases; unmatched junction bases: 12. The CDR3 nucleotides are TGTGCTAGTGGTCCCCATAGCGACAGGGCCACTAACTATGGCTACACCTTC. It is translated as CASGPHSDRATNYGYTF.

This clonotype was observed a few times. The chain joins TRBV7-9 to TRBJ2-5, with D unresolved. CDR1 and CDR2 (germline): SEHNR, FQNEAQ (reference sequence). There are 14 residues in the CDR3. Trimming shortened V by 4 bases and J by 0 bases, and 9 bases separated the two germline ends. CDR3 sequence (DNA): TGTGCCAGCAGCTGGGGAATGTACCAAGAGACCCAGTACTTC. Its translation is CASSWGMYQETQYF. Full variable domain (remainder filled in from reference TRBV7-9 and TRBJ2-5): DTGVSQNPRHKITKRGQNVTFRCDPISEHNRLYWYRQTLGQGPEFLTYFQNEAQLEKSRLLSDRFSAERPKGSFSTLEIQRTEQGDSAMYLCASSWGMYQETQYFGPGTRLLVL.

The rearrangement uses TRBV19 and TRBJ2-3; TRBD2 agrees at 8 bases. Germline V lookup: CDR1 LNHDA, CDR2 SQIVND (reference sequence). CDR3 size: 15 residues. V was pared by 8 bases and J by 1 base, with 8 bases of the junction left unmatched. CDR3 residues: CASVQRAGGTDTQYF. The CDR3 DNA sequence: TGTGCCAGTGTCCAGAGAGCGGGGGGCACAGATACGCAGTATTTT.